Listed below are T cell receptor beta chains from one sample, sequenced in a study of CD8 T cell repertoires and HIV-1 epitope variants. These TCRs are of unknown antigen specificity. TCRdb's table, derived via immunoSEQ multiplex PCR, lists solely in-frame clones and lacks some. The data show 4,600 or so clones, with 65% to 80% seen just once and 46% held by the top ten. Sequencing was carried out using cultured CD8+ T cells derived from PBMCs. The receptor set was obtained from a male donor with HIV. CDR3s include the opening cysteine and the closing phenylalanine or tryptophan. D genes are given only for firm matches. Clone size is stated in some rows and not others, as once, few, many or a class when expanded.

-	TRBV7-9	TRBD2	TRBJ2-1	CASSFVGSGGNEQFF	TGTGCCAGCAGCTTCGTTGGTAGCGGGGGAAATGAGCAGTTCTTC
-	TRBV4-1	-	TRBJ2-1	CASSSLVGNEQFF	TGCGCCAGCAGCAGCCTAGTGGGCAATGAGCAGTTCTTC
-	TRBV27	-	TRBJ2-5	CASSHTRTVGETQYF	TGTGCCAGCAGCCACACCCGGACGGTTGGCGAGACCCAGTACTTC
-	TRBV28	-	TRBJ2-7	CASSSNYEQYF	TGTGCCAGCAGTTCCAACTACGAGCAGTACTTC
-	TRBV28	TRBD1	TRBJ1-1	CASSSRPGTGAGTEAFF	TGTGCCAGCAGTTCTCGTCCCGGGACAGGGGCCGGCACTGAAGCTTTCTTT
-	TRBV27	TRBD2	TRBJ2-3	CASSYSGGAADTQYF	TGTGCCAGCAGTTACAGCGGGGGGGCAGCAGATACGCAGTATTTT
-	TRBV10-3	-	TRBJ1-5	CAISDGRGRGSQPQHF	TGTGCCATCAGTGACGGGAGGGGCCGAGGCAGTCAGCCCCAGCATTTT
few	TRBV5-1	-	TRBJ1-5	CASSLHDGRGQPQHF	TGCGCCAGCAGCCTGCACGACGGACGGGGTCAGCCCCAGCATTTT
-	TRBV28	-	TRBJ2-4	CASSLYSTAFQNIQYF	TGTGCCAGCAGTTTATATTCGACGGCCTTTCAAAACATTCAGTACTTC
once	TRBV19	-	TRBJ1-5	CASSSDSRNQPQHF	TGTGCCAGTAGTTCGGACAGCCGCAATCAGCCCCAGCATTTT
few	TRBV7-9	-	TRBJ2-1	CASSLDGYNEQFF	TGTGCCAGCAGCTTGGACGGCTACAATGAGCAGTTCTTC
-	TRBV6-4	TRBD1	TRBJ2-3	CASSEEGAADTQYF	TGTGCCAGCAGTGAAGAGGGGGCGGCAGATACGCAGTATTTT
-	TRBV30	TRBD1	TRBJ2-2	CAWTGGTGELFF	TGTGCCTGGACAGGGGGAACCGGGGAGCTGTTTTTT
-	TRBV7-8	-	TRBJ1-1	CASSPQVTEAFF	TGTGCCAGCAGCCCTCAGGTGACTGAAGCTTTCTTT
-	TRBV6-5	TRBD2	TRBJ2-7	CASSYSTSAYEQYF	TGTGCCAGCAGTTACTCGACTAGCGCCTACGAGCAGTACTTC
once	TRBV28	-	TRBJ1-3	CASNPDGPGNTIYF	TGTGCCAGCAATCCTGACGGGCCCGGAAACACCATATATTTT
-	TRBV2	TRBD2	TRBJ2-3	CASSVGGGTDTQYF	TGTGCCAGCAGTGTGGGGGGGGGAACAGATACGCAGTATTTT
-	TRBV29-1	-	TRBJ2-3	CSVEDGERETGDTQYF	TGCAGCGTTGAAGATGGCGAGCGGGAGACAGGGGATACGCAGTATTTT
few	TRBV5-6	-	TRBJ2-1	CASSSRPNEQFF	TGTGCCAGCAGCTCCAGACCGAATGAGCAGTTCTTC
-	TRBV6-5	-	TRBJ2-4	CASSSGSKNIQYF	TGTGCCAGCAGTTCAGGTTCCAAAAACATTCAGTACTTC
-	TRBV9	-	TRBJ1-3	CASSVASGEGHSGNTIYF	TGTGCCAGCAGCGTAGCTTCGGGGGAAGGACACTCTGGAAACACCATATATTTT
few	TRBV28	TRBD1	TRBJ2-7	CASSPGQISYEQYF	TGTGCCAGCAGCCCGGGACAGATCTCCTACGAGCAGTACTTC
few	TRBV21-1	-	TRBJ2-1	CASGSILGGRALYEQFF	TGTGCCAGCGGGAGCATACTAGGCGGGAGGGCCCTGTATGAGCAGTTCTTC